Below are 5 T cell receptor beta chains sequenced from a single sample in a study of shared clonotypes between healthy human individuals. The repertoire was sequenced with immunoSEQ multiplex PCR; TCRdb's copy has only in-frame clones and lacks some. This table holds approximately 2.3 million clones, over 90% found once. Input material: naive CD4+ T cells from PBMCs. This sample's subset: CD45RA+ positively selected. The receptors derive from a man between 18 and 35 years old in good health. Some clones in this sample may be carry-over from other donors' samples.

The rearrangement links TRBV18 to TRBJ1-1, with D perhaps matching TRBD1 (5 bases). The CDR3 covers 12 residues. The germline gives CDR1 KGHSH, CDR2 LQKENI. Trimming took 3 bases from V and 7 from J, leaving 9 bases between them. Here the CDR3 DNA reads TGTGCCAGCTCACCTCGGGGCAATGAAGCTTTCTTT. This gives the protein CASSPRGNEAFF.

The rearrangement uses TRBV6-1 and TRBJ1-2; D call uncertain. V was cut by 5 bases and J by 1 base, with 8 bases left in between. This CDR3 contains 13 residues. Germline V gene sequence: CDR1 MNHNS, CDR2 SASEGT. The CDR3 DNA follows: TGTGCCAGCAGTATGGAGATTAACTATGGCTACACCTTC. Protein: CASSMEINYGYTF.

The gene calls are TRBV5-1 and TRBJ2-7; D may be TRBD2 (6 bases). Germline V lookup: CDR1 SGHRS, CDR2 YFSETQ. The V end lost 1 base, the J end lost 6 bases, and 11 bases lay between the germline ends. The CDR3 is 13 residues long. CDR3 sequence reads: CASSLTSFSEQYF. DNA of the CDR3: TGCGCCAGCAGCTTGACTAGCTTTTCCGAGCAGTACTTC.

The chain joins TRBV29-1 to TRBJ2-1; TRBD2 agrees at 10 bases. CDR3 length: 14 amino acids. Unmatched junction bases numbered 3, after V lost 4 bases and J lost 3 bases. Per germline, CDR1 SQVTM and CDR2 ANQGSEA. The CDR3 region is CSVGLAGFYNEQFF. Written as DNA, the CDR3 is TGCAGCGTTGGACTAGCGGGTTTCTACAATGAGCAGTTCTTC.

The rearrangement joins TRBV28 to TRBJ2-7; TRBD2 agrees at 14 bases. CDR1 and CDR2 (germline): MDHEN, SYDVKM. CDR3 size: 15 residues. Trimming cost V 5 bases and J 2 bases; bases outside gene matches: 2. The CDR3 here is CASSRLAGGPYEQYF. The CDR3 region has the DNA TGTGCCAGCAGTCGACTAGCGGGAGGGCCCTACGAGCAGTACTTC.